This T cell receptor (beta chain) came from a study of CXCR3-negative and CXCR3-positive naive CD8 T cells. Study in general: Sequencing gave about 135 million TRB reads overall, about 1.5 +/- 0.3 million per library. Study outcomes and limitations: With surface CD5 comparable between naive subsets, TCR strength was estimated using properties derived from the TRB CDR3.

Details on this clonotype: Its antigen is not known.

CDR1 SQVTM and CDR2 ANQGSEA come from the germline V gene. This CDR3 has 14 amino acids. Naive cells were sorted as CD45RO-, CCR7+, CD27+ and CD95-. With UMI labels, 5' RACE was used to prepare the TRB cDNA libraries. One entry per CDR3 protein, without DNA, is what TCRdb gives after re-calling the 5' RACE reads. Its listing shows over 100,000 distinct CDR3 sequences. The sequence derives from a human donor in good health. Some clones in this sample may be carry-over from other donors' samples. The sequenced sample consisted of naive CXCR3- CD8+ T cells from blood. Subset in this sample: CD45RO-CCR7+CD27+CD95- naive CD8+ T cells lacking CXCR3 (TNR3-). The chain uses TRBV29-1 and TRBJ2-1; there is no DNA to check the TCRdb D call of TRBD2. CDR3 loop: CSVERLAGSNEQFF.